The 10 T cell receptor beta chains in this list originate from one sample, sequenced in a study of T cells in tuberculosis. Using immunoSEQ multiplex PCR, the repertoire was profiled, and TCRdb retains in-frame clones only, with some absent. The top ten hold about 2% of the sample, which has roughly 45,000 clones, approximately 94% seen once. Source material: PBMCs. These receptors originate from a donor aged 10 to 29 with latent tuberculosis or without tuberculosis infection. Some clones in this sample may be carry-over from other donors' samples.

Only one count was recorded for this clone. The chain couples TRBV11-2 to TRBJ2-7; TRBD2 is a possible D gene (5 bases). The CDR3 consists of 15 residues. Trimming took 1 base from V and 4 from J, leaving 14 bases between them. Germline CDR1 and CDR2: SGHAT and FQNNGV. CDR3 sequence reads: CASSLGRRNLYEQYF. In DNA, the CDR3 is TGTGCCAGCAGCTTAGGGAGGCGGAACCTTTACGAGCAGTACTTC.

The chain recombines TRBV7-3 with TRBJ1-3, with D possibly TRBD1 on 6 matching bases. This CDR3 contains 14 residues. Trimming removed 5 bases from V and 4 bases from J, with 12 bases in between. Germline V lookup: CDR1 SGHTA, CDR2 FQGTGA. CDR3 sequence reads: CASSPAGTGNTIYF. The CDR3, as DNA: TGTGCCAGCAGCCCCGCCGGGACAGGAAACACCATATATTTT. The full variable domain, rest sourced from reference TRBV7-3 and TRBJ1-3, is GAGVSQTPSNKVTEKGKYVELRCDPISGHTALYWYRQSLGQGPEFLIYFQGTGAADDSGLPNDRFFAVRPEGSVSTLKIQRTERGDSAVYLCASSPAGTGNTIYFGEGSWLTVV.

The chain links TRBV7-3 to TRBJ2-5, with D tentatively TRBD1 (5 bases). CDR3 size: 16 residues. From germline, CDR1 is SGHTA and CDR2 FQGTGA. V lost 0 bases and J lost 4, with 15 bases in between. The CDR3: CASSLTGPAARETQYF. The CDR3 nucleotides are TGTGCCAGCAGCTTAACGGGGCCGGCGGCCCGAGAGACCCAGTACTTC.

The chain carries TRBV7-2 and TRBJ1-2, with unresolved D. CDR1 is SGHTA and CDR2 is FQGNSA in the germline V gene. V lost 5 bases and J lost 7, with 14 bases in between. The CDR3 totals 13 residues. The DNA of the CDR3 is TGTGCCAGCAGCCCCGGGAGGACTACTGGCTACACCTTC. It codes for CASSPGRTTGYTF.

The J gene is TRBJ1-1, the V gene TRBV28, with 9 bases identical to TRBD1. The V gene's germline CDR1 is MDHEN and CDR2 SYDVKM. V gave up 2 bases and J gave up 10 bases; unmatched junction bases: 11. The CDR3 has 15 amino acids. CDR3 protein: CASSLPQGALWGAFF. DNA for the CDR3: TGTGCCAGCAGTTTACCACAGGGGGCTTTATGGGGAGCTTTCTTT. Full variable domain (rest looked up from reference TRBV28 and TRBJ1-1): DVKVTQSSRYLVKRTGEKVFLECVQDMDHENMFWYRQDPGLGLRLIYFSYDVKMKEKGDIPEGYSVSREKKERFSLILESASTNQTSMYLCASSLPQGALWGAFFGQGTRLTVV.

The J gene is TRBJ2-1, the V gene TRBV10-3, with 8 nucleotides matching TRBD2. The CDR3 consists of 16 residues. Germline CDR1 reads ENHRY; CDR2 reads SYGVKD. With 0 bases clipped from V and 2 bases from J, the junction kept 3 bases outside the gene matches. The CDR3 loop reads CAISESIAGTYNEQFF. CDR3 bases: TGTGCCATCAGTGAGTCGATAGCGGGAACCTACAATGAGCAGTTCTTC.

This sequence joins TRBV18 and TRBJ2-7; tentatively, D is TRBD1 (6 bases). Germline-derived CDR1 and CDR2 are KGHSH and LQKENI. This CDR3 region has 15 residues. Trimming pared 3 bases from V and 2 bases from J, leaving 14 bases between. The CDR3: CASSPQGLQTYEQYF. In nucleotides, the CDR3 is TGTGCCAGCTCACCTCAGGGGCTTCAAACCTACGAGCAGTACTTC.

The J gene is TRBJ1-1, the V gene TRBV19; the D is unclear. The germline V gene encodes CDR1 LNHDA and CDR2 SQIVND (reference sequence). The V end was cut by 10 bases, the J end by 1 base, with 16 bases between. The CDR3 spans 14 residues. The CDR3 DNA reads as TGTGCCACCTCACCTCTAGTGACGAACACTGAAGCTTTCTTT. Amino acid sequence: CATSPLVTNTEAFF.

The genes are TRBV4-1 and TRBJ2-4; 7 nucleotides agree with TRBD1. Per germline, CDR1 MGHRA and CDR2 YSYEKL. This CDR3 contains 16 residues. V shed 0 bases and J 0 bases; nucleotides not matched to a gene: 2. The CDR3 reads CASSQDEGAAKNIQYF. CDR3 nucleotides: TGCGCCAGCAGCCAAGATGAGGGGGCAGCCAAAAACATTCAGTACTTC.

J is TRBJ2-1 and V is TRBV7-2; D call uncertain. The V and J ends lost 5 bases and 0 bases respectively, with 5 bases between them. The germline gives CDR1 SGHTA, CDR2 FQGNSA. The CDR3 totals 13 residues. CDR3 DNA: TGTGCCAGCAGCAGGAGCTCCTACAATGAGCAGTTCTTC. Its protein product is CASSRSSYNEQFF.